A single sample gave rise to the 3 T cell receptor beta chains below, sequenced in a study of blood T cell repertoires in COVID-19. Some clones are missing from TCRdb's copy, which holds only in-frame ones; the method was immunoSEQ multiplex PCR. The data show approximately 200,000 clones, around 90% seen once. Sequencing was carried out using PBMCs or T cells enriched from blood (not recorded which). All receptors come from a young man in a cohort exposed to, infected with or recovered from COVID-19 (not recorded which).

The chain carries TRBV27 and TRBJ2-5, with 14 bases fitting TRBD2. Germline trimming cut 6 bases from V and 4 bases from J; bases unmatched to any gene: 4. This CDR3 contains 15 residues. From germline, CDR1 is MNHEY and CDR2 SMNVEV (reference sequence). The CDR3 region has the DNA TGTGCCAGCAGCTACGGGACTAGCGGGAGAGAGACCCAGTACTTC. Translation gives CASSYGTSGRETQYF.

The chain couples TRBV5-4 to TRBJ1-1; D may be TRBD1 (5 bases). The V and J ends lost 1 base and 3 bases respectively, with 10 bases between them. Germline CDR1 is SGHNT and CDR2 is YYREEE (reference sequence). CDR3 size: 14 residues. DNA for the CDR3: TGTGCCAGCAGCTTGCGGGGCGGGGACACTGAAGCTTTCTTT. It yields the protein CASSLRGGDTEAFF.

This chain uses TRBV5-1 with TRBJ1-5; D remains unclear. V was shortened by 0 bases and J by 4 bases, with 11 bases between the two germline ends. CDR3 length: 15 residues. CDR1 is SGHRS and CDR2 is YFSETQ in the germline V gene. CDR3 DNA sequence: TGCGCCAGCAGCTTGGCCGGCGGGTATAATCAGCCCCAGCATTTT. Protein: CASSLAGGYNQPQHF.